Shown below are 6 T cell receptor beta chains from a single sample sequenced in a study of T-cell memory formation after mild COVID-19. One entry per CDR3 protein, called by TCRdb with MiXCR from the 5' RACE reads. Found here are roughly 500,000 distinct CDR3 sequences, 20% of them singletons; the top ten hold approximately 12%. The specimen was PBMCs or a T cell subset sorted from them (not recorded which). All receptors derive from an adult woman who had mild COVID-19 (a few samples of this study predate the infection). Cell type and time point are not known.

In this sample, this clonotype turned up a few times. This rearrangement joins TRBV19 to TRBJ2-2; D may be TRBD2 (6 bases). Germline assignment: CDR1 LNHDA and CDR2 SQIVND (reference sequence). This CDR3 is 15 amino acids long. V was shortened by 2 bases and J by 4 bases, with 11 bases between the two germline ends. CDR3 nucleotides: TGTGCCAGTAGTATAACGGGAGTGCCCACCGGGGAGCTGTTTTTT. The encoded protein is CASSITGVPTGELFF. Combining the CDR3 with reference TRBV19 and TRBJ2-2 gives the whole variable domain DGGITQSPKYLFRKEGQNVTLSCEQNLNHDAMYWYRQDPGQGLRLIYYSQIVNDFQKGDIAEGYSVSREKKESFPLTVTSAQKNPTAFYLCASSITGVPTGELFFGEGSRLTVL.

This clonotype was counted ten times or more. CDR3 protein: CASSNPGATQYF. The CDR3 DNA sequence: TGTGCCAGCAGCAATCCGGGGGCTACGCAGTATTTT. The genes are TRBV7-2 and TRBJ2-3; D may be TRBD1 or TRBD2 (6 bases each). The CDR3 consists of 12 residues. Germline lookup yields CDR1 SGHTA and CDR2 FQGNSA. The V end was cut by 5 bases, the J end by 8 bases, with 11 bases between.

This clonotype was found a few times. The V gene is TRBV12-3 or TRBV12-4, the J gene TRBJ1-2; maybe TRBD1 (5 bases). This CDR3 comprises 14 residues. V lost 4 bases and J lost 8, with 17 bases in between. The CDR3 bases are TGTGCCAGCAGTTCCCGGCAGGGAGGGGAAGGCTACACCTTC. Protein sequence: CASSSRQGGEGYTF.

This clonotype has a handful of counts. The rearrangement uses TRBV24-1 and TRBJ2-1, with 12 bases aligning to TRBD2. This CDR3 is built from 17 residues. After removal of 10 bases from V and 4 bases from J, the junction contained 13 bases not matched to a gene. Looked up from germline, CDR1 is KGHDR and CDR2 is SFDVKD. The CDR3 region has the DNA TGTGCCACGTCAGGACTAGCGGGATCCAGTTCTTACAATGAGCAGTTCTTC. Translating gives CATSGLAGSSSYNEQFF.

This clonotype was detected ten times or more. The V gene is TRBV5-1, the J gene TRBJ2-2; D may correspond to TRBD1 or TRBD2 (5 bases each). Germline V gives CDR1 SGHRS, CDR2 YFSETQ. This CDR3 is 15 amino acids long. Trimming cost V 4 bases and J 5 bases, with 15 bases left between them. The CDR3 DNA reads TGCGCCAGCAGCGACCGGGACCGTATTACCGGGGAGCTGTTTTTT. Amino acid sequence: CASSDRDRITGELFF.

The gene calls are TRBV14 and TRBJ1-1; 9 nucleotides agree with TRBD1. The CDR3 has 13 amino acids. The junction had 3 bases not matched to a gene; V was cut back by 7 bases and J by 3 bases. CDR1 and CDR2 from the germline V gene are SGHDN and FVKESK. CDR3 sequence: CASNRGLDTEAFF. The DNA of the CDR3 is TGTGCCAGCAACAGGGGGCTGGACACTGAAGCTTTCTTT.